The present TCR beta chain was sequenced within a study of cytomegalovirus exposure and HLA in healthy donors. CDR1 and CDR2 from the germline V gene are KGHSH and LQKENI. This CDR3 is 14 amino acids long. The V and J ends lost 3 bases and 9 bases respectively, with 14 bases between them. In this sample, this clone turned up a few times. The PCR was carried out with 60 Vbeta primers and 13 Jbeta primers. The repertoire was sequenced with immunoSEQ multiplex PCR; TCRdb's copy has only in-frame clones and lacks some. The sample includes over 100,000 clones, around four fifths of them seen just once. J is TRBJ2-2 and V is TRBV18, with a possible D match to TRBD2 (6 bases). The sequenced material came from PBMCs. This receptor was identified in a woman between 45 and 60 years old in good health and CMV-seropositive. CDR3 amino acids: CASSPTGLLRELFF. CDR3 nucleotides: TGTGCCAGCTCACCGACGGGACTCCTTAGGGAGCTGTTTTTT.